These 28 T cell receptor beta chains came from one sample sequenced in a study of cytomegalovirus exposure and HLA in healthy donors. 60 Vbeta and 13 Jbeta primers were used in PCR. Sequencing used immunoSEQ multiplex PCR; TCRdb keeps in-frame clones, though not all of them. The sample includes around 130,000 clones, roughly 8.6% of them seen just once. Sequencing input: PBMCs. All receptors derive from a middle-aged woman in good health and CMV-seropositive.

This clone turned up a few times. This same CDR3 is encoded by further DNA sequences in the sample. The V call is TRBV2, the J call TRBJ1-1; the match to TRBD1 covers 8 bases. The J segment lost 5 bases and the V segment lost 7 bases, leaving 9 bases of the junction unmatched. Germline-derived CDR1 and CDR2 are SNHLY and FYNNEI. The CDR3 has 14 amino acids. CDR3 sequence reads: CASTAGGARTEAFF. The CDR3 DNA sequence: TGTGCCAGCACTGCAGGGGGCGCACGGACTGAAGCTTTCTTT.

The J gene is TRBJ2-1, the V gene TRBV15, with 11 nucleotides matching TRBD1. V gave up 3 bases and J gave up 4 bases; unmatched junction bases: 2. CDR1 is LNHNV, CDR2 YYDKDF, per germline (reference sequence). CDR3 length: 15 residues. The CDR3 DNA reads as TGTGCCACCAGCAGGGACAGGGGGCCATACAATGAGCAGTTCTTC. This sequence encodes CATSRDRGPYNEQFF.

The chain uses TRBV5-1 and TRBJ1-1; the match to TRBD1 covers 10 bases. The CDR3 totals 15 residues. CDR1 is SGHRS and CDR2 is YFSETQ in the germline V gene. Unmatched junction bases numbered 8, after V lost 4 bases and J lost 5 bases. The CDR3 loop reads CASSPGGTGATEAFF. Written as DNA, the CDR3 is TGCGCCAGCAGCCCGGGTGGGACAGGGGCGACTGAAGCTTTCTTT. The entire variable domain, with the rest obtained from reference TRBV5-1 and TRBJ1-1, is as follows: KAGVTQTPRYLIKTRGQQVTLSCSPISGHRSVSWYQQTPGQGLQFLFEYFSETQRNKGNFPGRFSGRQFSNSRSEMNVSTLELGDSALYLCASSPGGTGATEAFFGQGTRLTVV.

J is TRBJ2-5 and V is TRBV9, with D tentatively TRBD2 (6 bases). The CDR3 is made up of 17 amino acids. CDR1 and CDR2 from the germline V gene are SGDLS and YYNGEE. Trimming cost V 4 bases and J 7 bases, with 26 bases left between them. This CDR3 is CASSPAGFGRVAGTQYF. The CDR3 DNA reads TGTGCCAGCAGCCCCGCGGGGTTTGGCAGGGTCGCGGGGACCCAGTACTTC.

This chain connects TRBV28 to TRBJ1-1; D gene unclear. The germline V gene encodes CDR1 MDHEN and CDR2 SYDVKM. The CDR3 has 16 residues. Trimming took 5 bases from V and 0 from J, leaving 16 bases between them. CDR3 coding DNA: TGTGCCAGCAGTCGGACGGGAGATTTCATGAACACTGAAGCTTTCTTT. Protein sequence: CASSRTGDFMNTEAFF.

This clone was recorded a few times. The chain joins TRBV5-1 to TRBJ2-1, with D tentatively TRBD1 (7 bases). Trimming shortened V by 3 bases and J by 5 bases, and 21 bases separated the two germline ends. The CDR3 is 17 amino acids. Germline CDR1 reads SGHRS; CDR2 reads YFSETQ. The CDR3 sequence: CASSSSRQGGWNNEQFF. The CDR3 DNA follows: TGCGCCAGCAGCTCCTCCAGACAGGGAGGATGGAACAATGAGCAGTTCTTC.

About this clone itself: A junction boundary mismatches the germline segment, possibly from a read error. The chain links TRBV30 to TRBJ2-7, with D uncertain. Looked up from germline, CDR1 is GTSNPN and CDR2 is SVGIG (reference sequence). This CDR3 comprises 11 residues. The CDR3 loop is CAWTSTLGQIF. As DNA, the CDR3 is TGTGCCTGGACCTCAACCCTGGGCCAGATATTC.

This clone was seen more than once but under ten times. CDR3 region: CSPIRDMNTEAFF. DNA of the CDR3: TGCAGCCCGATCCGGGACATGAACACTGAAGCTTTCTTT. The rearrangement links TRBV29-1 to TRBJ1-1; D perhaps matches TRBD1 (6 bases). Looked up from germline, CDR1 is SQVTM and CDR2 is ANQGSEA. CDR3 length: 13 amino acids. The V end lost 8 bases, the J end lost 0 bases, and 13 bases lay between the germline ends. The whole variable domain, filled in from reference TRBV29-1 and TRBJ1-1, reads SAVISQKPSRDICQRGTSLTIQCQVDSQVTMMFWYRQQPGQSLTLIATANQGSEATYESGFVIDKFPISRPNLTFSTLTVSNMSPEDSSIYLCSPIRDMNTEAFFGQGTRLTVV.

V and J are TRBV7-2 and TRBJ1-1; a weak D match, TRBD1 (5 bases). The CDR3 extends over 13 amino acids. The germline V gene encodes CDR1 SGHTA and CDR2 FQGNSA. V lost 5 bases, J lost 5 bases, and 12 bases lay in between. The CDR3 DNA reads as TGTGCCAGCAGCCTACAGGAGAGGACTGAAGCTTTCTTT. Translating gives CASSLQERTEAFF. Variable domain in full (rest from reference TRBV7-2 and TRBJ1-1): GAGVSQSPSNKVTEKGKDVELRCDPISGHTALYWYRQSLGQGLEFLIYFQGNSAPDKSGLPSDRFSAERTGGSVSTLTIQRTQQEDSAVYLCASSLQERTEAFFGQGTRLTVV.

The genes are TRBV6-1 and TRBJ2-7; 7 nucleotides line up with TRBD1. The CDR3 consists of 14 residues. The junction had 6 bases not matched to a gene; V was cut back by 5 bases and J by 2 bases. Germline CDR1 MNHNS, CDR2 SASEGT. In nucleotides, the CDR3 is TGTGCCAGCAGTTCGACAGGGCGTACCTACGAGCAGTACTTC. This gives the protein CASSSTGRTYEQYF.

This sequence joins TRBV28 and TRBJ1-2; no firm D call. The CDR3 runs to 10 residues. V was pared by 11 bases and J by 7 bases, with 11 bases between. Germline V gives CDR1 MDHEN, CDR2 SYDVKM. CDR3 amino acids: CAHGSSGYTF. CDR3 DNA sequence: TGTGCCCACGGGAGCAGTGGCTACACCTTC.

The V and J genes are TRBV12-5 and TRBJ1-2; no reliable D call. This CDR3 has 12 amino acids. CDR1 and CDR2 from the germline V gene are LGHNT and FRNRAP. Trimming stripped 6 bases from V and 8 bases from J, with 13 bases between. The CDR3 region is CASGYLSGGYTF. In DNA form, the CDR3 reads TGTGCTAGTGGCTACCTGAGCGGCGGCTACACCTTC.

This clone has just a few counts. The chain's CDR3 is CASSTKWGGLRNTQYF. CDR3 sequence (DNA): TGTGCCAGCAGCACAAAATGGGGGGGGCTTAGGAATACGCAGTATTTT. The V call is TRBV5-4, the J call TRBJ2-3; D may be TRBD2 (7 bases). The CDR3 has 16 amino acids. The ends were cut back, 4 bases at V and 7 bases at J, with 22 bases in the middle. The germline V gene has CDR1 SGHNT and CDR2 YYREEE (reference sequence). Based on the CDR3 plus reference TRBV5-4 and TRBJ2-3, the full variable domain is ETGVTQSPTHLIKTRGQQVTLRCSSQSGHNTVSWYQQALGQGPQFIFQYYREEENGRGNFPPRFSGLQFPNYSSELNVNALELDDSALYLCASSTKWGGLRNTQYFGPGTRLTVL.

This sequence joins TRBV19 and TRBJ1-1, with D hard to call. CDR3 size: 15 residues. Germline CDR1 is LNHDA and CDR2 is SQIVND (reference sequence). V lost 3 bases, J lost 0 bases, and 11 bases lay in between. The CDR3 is CASSIQAQLNTEAFF. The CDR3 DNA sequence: TGTGCCAGTAGTATTCAGGCGCAACTGAACACTGAAGCTTTCTTT.

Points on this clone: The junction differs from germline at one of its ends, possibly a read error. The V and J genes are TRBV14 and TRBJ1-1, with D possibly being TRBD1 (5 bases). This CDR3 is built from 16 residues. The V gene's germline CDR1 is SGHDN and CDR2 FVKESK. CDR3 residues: CASSKDRTTLGTEAFF. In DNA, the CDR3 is TGTGCCAGCAGCAAAGATAGGACAACTCTTGGGACTGAAGCTTTCTTT.

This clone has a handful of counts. CDR3: CASSEDGGAAYNEQFF. CDR3 DNA sequence: TGTGCCAGCAGTGAAGACGGGGGGGCCGCCTACAATGAGCAGTTCTTC. The chain combines TRBV25-1 with TRBJ2-1; 8 bases align to TRBD2. This CDR3 has 16 residues. CDR1 is MGHDK, CDR2 SYGVNS, per germline. Germline trimming cut 2 bases from V and 2 bases from J; bases unmatched to any gene: 5. The full variable domain, in which reference TRBV25-1 and TRBJ2-1 provide the parts outside the CDR3, is EADIYQTPRYLVIGTGKKITLECSQTMGHDKMYWYQQDPGMELHLIHYSYGVNSTEKGDLSSESTVSRIRTEHFPLTLESARPSHTSQYLCASSEDGGAAYNEQFFGPGTRLTVL.

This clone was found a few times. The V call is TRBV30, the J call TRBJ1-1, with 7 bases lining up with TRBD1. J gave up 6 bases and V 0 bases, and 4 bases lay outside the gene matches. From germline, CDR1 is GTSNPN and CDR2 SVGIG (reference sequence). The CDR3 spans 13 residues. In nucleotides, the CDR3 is TGTGCCTGGAGTGTAGGAGGGGGCGCTGAAGCTTTCTTT. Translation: CAWSVGGGAEAFF.

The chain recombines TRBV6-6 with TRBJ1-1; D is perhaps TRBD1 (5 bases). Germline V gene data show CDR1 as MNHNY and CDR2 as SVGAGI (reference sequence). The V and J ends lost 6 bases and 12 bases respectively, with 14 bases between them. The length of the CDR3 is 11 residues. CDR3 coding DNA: TGTGCCAGCAGACAGGAGTCTGCGACTTTCTTT. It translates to CASRQESATFF.

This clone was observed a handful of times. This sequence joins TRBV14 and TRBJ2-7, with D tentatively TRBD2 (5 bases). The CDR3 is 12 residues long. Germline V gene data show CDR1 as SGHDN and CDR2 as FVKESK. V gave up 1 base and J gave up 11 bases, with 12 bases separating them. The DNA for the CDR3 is TGTGCCAGCAGCCAAGCAGCTAGCCGGGAGTACTTC. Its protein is CASSQAASREYF. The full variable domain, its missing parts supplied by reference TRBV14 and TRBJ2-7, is EAGVTQFPSHSVIEKGQTVTLRCDPISGHDNLYWYRRVMGKEIKFLLHFVKESKQDESGMPNNRFLAERTGGTYSTLKVQPAELEDSGVYFCASSQAASREYFGPGTRLTVT.

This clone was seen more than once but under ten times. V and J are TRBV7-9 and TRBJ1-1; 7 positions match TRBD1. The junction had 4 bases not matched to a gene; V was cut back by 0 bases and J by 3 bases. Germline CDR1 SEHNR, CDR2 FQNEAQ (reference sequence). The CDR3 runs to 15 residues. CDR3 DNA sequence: TGTGCCAGCAGCTTAGCTCAGGGGGTATACACTGAAGCTTTCTTT. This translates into CASSLAQGVYTEAFF.

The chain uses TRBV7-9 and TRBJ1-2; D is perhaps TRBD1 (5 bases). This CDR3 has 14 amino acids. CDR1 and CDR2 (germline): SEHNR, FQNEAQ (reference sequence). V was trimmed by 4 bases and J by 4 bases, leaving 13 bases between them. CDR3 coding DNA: TGTGCCAGCAGCTGGCTGGGGGAGGGCTATGGCTACACCTTC. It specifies CASSWLGEGYGYTF.

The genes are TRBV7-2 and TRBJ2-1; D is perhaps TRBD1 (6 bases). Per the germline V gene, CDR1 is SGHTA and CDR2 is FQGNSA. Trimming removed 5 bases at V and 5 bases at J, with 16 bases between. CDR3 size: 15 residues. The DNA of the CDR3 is TGTGCCAGCAGCCGAAAAGTAGGACAGCACAATGAGCAGTTCTTC. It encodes CASSRKVGQHNEQFF.

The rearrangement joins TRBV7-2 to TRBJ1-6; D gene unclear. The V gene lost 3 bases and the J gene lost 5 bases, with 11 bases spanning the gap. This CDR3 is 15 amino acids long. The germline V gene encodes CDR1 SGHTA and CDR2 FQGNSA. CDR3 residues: CASSLGASNNSPLHF. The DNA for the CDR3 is TGTGCCAGCAGCTTGGGAGCGTCAAATAATTCACCCCTCCACTTT.

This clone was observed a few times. For the CDR3, the DNA is TGTGCCGGCCCCCACAGGGAACGCTCCTACGAGCAGTACTTC. Translation: CAGPHRERSYEQYF. The rearrangement joins TRBV25-1 to TRBJ2-7, with D perhaps matching TRBD1 (6 bases). The V end was cut by 11 bases, the J end by 0 bases, with 17 bases between. The CDR3 consists of 14 residues. Germline V gene lookup returns CDR1 MGHDK and CDR2 SYGVNS.

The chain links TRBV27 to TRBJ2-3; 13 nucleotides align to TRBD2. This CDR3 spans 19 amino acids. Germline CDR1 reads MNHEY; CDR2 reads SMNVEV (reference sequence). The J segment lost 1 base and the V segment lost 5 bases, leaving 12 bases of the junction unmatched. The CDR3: CASSPLTSGGAGGTDTQYF. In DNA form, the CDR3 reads TGTGCCAGCAGTCCCCTCACTAGCGGGGGGGCTGGAGGCACAGATACGCAGTATTTT.

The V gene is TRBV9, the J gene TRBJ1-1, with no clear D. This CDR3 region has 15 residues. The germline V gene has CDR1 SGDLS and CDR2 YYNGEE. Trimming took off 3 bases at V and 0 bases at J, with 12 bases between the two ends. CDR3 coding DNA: TGTGCCAGCAGCGCCCATACGGGAGTGAACACTGAAGCTTTCTTT. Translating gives CASSAHTGVNTEAFF.

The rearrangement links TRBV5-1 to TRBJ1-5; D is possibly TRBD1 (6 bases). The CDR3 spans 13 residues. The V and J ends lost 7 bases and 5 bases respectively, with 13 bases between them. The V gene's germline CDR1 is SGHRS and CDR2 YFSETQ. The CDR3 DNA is TGCGCCAGCCGACAGGAGGAGGATCAGCCCCAGCATTTT. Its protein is CASRQEEDQPQHF.

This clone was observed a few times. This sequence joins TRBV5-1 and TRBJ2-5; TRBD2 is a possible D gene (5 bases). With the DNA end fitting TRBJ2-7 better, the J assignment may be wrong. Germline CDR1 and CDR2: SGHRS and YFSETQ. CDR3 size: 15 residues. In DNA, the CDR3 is TGCGCCAGCAGCGGAATTCCGGGATTATCCTACGAGCAGTACTTC. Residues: CASSGIPGLSYEQYF.